This T cell receptor (beta chain) is drawn from a study of OX40 agonist ivuxolimab in advanced cancers. The study in broad terms: Ivuxolimab, which targeted the costimulatory receptor OX40 (CD134), was an agonistic, fully human IgG2 monoclonal antibody. In the dose-escalation cohort, 75% to 90% of patients were male, and the mean age was around 60 years with a range of roughly 23 to 79. Prior anti-PD-1, anti-PD-L1 or anti-CTLA-4 therapy was permitted, and about 40% of dose-escalation patients had received checkpoint inhibitors. The paper covers the monotherapy dose-escalation part of the phase I ivuxolimab trial, which included N ≈ 57 patients. Intravenous ivuxolimab was administered to patients every 2 weeks at six dose levels: 0.01, 0.1, 0.3, 1.5, 3 and 10 mg/kg. Peripheral TCRbeta sequencing aimed to test whether ivuxolimab altered TCR sequence diversity and caused clonal T-cell expansion. Among the approximately 50 dose-escalation patients, around 19 had hepatocellular carcinoma, approximately 15 melanoma, 9 renal cell carcinoma and 9 head and neck cancer. Partial responses occurred in three dose-escalation patients, of whom one had hepatocellular carcinoma and two had cutaneous melanoma.

The study at large found these results: In the 0.1-3.0 mg/kg groups, partial responders were among the patients with the lowest normalized peripheral clonal expansion, particularly in CD8+ T cells. On average, CD8+ T cells showed more expanded clones than CD4+ T cells after ivuxolimab. Low levels of normalized T-cell clonal expansion were also seen in some nonresponding patients. Which antigens the clonally expanded peripheral T cells were specific for was not determined. At doses of 0.1 to 3.0 mg/kg, clonal expansion of both CD4+ and CD8+ T cells in blood was seen between baseline and week 6.

Genomic DNA was extracted from sorted cells for sequencing of the TCRbeta CDR3 region. The immunoSEQ Assay was used to sequence the TCRbeta CDR3 regions. This is the immuneACCESS table as TCRdb keeps it, with only in-frame sequences that have V and J called. A part of the clones is gone; compared with another copy, unresolved V genes explain less than half, and the rest is unexplained. The sample data list roughly 70,000 clones, and roughly 87% of these were observed just once. Just over 2% of the sample belongs to the ten largest clones. The trial excluded patients who had a history of autoimmune disease or were on systemic immunosuppression. Peripheral blood for TCR sequencing was drawn from every dose cohort at baseline, at cycle 4 day 1 and at cycle 7 day 1. Samples were obtained from an open-label, multicenter, first-in-human phase I dose-escalation trial of ivuxolimab. The trial enrolled adults with locally advanced or metastatic head and neck squamous cell, hepatocellular, melanoma or renal cell carcinoma. Before TCR sequencing, CD4+ T cells and CD8+ T cells from peripheral blood were sorted into separate populations.

In the germline V gene, CDR1 corresponds to SQVTM and CDR2 to ANQGSEA. Spanning cysteine to phenylalanine, the CDR3 consists of 13 amino acids. Left in the record is the CDR3 DNA by itself, 39 bases read in frame from the first base. Here V drops 7 bases and J drops 2 bases, and the junction holds 6 bases not matched to any gene. This clone was observed a few times. Its specific antigen is unknown. Base qualities are not provided; no much larger clone lies one nucleotide away. In this chain, TRBV29-1 is recombined with TRBJ2-5, with 8 bases aligning to TRBD2. This receptor was identified in an adult with an advanced solid tumor such as melanoma, head and neck, liver or kidney cancer. The sequenced sample was CD4+ or CD8+ T cells sorted from blood, obtained in a trial of the OX40 agonist ivuxolimab. The bases are TGCAGCGCTGCCGGGGGGGCACAAGAGACCCAGTACTTC. Its coded protein is CSAAGGAQETQYF.